These T cell receptor beta chains were read from a single sample in a study of Ad26.COV2.S vaccination and SARS-CoV-2 variants. Produced via immunoSEQ multiplex PCR; TCRdb's table is partial and in-frame only. The repertoire holds about 350,000 clones, with 80% to 90% as singletons. Material: peripheral blood, obtained in a trial of Ad26.COV2.S vaccine versus placebo. The receptors were sampled from a person between 18 and 60 years old who received the Ad26.COV2.S COVID-19 vaccine or a placebo. Both conserved end residues are part of each CDR3. A D gene is named only where the DNA matches it firmly. The size entry is marked missing in some rows and otherwise reads once, few, many or a size class.

d_gene	v_gene	abundance	j_gene	CDR3nt	CDR3aa
NA	TRBV9	NA	TRBJ2-7	TGTGCCAGCAGCGCCCACAGGGCCCCCTACGAGCAGTACTTC	CASSAHRAPYEQYF
NA	TRBV24-1	NA	TRBJ2-1	TGTGCCACCAGTGATTCAGGACTCCTAGGGGGCAATGAGCAGTTCTTC	CATSDSGLLGGNEQFF
NA	TRBV2	NA	TRBJ1-6	TGTGCCGGGCAGGGGAGCTCCTATAATTCACCCCTCCACTTT	CAGQGSSYNSPLHF
NA	TRBV6-5	few	TRBJ2-1	TGTGCCAGCAGTTACTCTGCTGGGGGCGTGAATGAGCAGTTCTTC	CASSYSAGGVNEQFF
NA	TRBV4-2	NA	TRBJ2-3	TGTGCCAGCAGCCCCAAGCTAGGTGTTACGCAGTATTTT	CASSPKLGVTQYF
TRBD1	TRBV13	NA	TRBJ2-7	TGTGCCAGCAGCCCCAGGGGGTACGAGCAGTACTTC	CASSPRGYEQYF
TRBD2	TRBV5-1	NA	TRBJ2-3	TGCGCCAGCAGCTTGGGATCGACTAGCGGGGGGGCAGATACGCAGTATTTT	CASSLGSTSGGADTQYF
TRBD1	TRBV5-6	NA	TRBJ1-3	TGTGCCAGCAGCCCGACAGGGATGAACACCATATATTTT	CASSPTGMNTIYF
TRBD2	TRBV29-1	NA	TRBJ2-1	TGCAGCGTGCACCCCGGGACTAGGCTTTCCAATGAGCAGTTCTTC	CSVHPGTRLSNEQFF
TRBD2	TRBV5-3	NA	TRBJ2-1	TGTGCCAGAAGCGGAGCGGGAGGGTACAATGAGCAGTTCTTC	CARSGAGGYNEQFF
TRBD1	TRBV29-1	NA	TRBJ2-2	TGCAGCGCAACGGGACAGGTGGGACAGCTGAACACCGGGGAGCTGTTTTTT	CSATGQVGQLNTGELFF
TRBD1	TRBV5-1	NA	TRBJ2-2	TGCGCCAGCAGCACCCTACAGGGGGCATCTAACACCGGGGAGCTGTTTTTT	CASSTLQGASNTGELFF
NA	TRBV7-9	NA	TRBJ2-2	TGTGCCAGCAGCCCCCGTATGGGGGTTGGCACCGGGGAGCTGTTTTTT	CASSPRMGVGTGELFF
NA	TRBV6-1	few	TRBJ1-3	TGTGCCAGCAGTGATTCCAGGGCACTCTCTGGAAACACCATATATTTT	CASSDSRALSGNTIYF
NA	TRBV11-2	NA	TRBJ2-5	TGTGCCAGCAGCCCCTTCCGTGGGACCCAGTACTTC	CASSPFRGTQYF
NA	TRBV18	NA	TRBJ2-5	TGTGCCAGCTCACCCAGCTCAACGGAGACCCAGTACTTC	CASSPSSTETQYF